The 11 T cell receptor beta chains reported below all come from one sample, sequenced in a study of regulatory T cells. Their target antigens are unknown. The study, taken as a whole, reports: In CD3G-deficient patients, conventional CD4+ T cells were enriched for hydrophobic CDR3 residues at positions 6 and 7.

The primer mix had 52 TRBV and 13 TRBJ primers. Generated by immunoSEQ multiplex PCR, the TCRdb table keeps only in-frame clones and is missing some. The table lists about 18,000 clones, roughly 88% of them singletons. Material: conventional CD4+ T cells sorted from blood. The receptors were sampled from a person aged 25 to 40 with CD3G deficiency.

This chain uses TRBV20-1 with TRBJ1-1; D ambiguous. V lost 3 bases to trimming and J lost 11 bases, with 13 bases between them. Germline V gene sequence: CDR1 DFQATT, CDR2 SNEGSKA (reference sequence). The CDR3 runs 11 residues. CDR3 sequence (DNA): TGCAGTGCTAGCACATCGCGCGGGGCTTTCTTT. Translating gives CSASTSRGAFF.

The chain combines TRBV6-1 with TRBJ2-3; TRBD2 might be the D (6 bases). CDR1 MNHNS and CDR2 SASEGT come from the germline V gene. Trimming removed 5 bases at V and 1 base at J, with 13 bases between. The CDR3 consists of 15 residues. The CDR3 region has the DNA TGTGCCAGCAGTTTTTCCGGGAGAGGCACAGATACGCAGTATTTT. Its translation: CASSFSGRGTDTQYF.

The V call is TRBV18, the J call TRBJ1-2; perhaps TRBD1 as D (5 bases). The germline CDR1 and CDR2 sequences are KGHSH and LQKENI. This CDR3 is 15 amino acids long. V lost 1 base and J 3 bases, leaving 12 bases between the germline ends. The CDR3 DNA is TGTGCCAGCTCACCACAGGGGCGAGGGGACTATGGCTACACCTTC. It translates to CASSPQGRGDYGYTF.

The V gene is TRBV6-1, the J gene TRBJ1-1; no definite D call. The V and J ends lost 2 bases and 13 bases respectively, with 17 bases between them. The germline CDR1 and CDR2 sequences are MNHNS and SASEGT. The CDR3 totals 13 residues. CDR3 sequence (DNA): TGTGCCAGCAGTGAATCGCGGGCAGCCCGGGGTTTCTTT. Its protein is CASSESRAARGFF.

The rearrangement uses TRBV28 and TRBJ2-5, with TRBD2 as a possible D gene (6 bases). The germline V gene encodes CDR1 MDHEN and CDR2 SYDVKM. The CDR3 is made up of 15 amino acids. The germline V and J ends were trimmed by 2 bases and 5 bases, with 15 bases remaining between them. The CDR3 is CASSLQSSGRETQYF. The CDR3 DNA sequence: TGTGCCAGCAGTTTACAATCGTCGGGGAGGGAGACCCAGTACTTC. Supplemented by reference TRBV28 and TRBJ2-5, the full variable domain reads DVKVTQSSRYLVKRTGEKVFLECVQDMDHENMFWYRQDPGLGLRLIYFSYDVKMKEKGDIPEGYSVSREKKERFSLILESASTNQTSMYLCASSLQSSGRETQYFGPGTRLLVL.

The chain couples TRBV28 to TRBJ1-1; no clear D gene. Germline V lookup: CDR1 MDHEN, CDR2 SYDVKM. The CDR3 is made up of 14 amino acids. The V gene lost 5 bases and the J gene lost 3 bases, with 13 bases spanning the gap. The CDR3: CASSPGGVYTEAFF. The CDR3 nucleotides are TGTGCCAGCAGTCCGGGTGGTGTCTACACTGAAGCTTTCTTT.

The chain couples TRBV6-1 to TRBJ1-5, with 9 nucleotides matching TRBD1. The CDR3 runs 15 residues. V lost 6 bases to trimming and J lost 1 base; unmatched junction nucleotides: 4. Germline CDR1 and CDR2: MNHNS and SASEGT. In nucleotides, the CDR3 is TGTGCCAGCAGGGGACAGGGTCGCAGCAATCAGCCCCAGCATTTT. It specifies CASRGQGRSNQPQHF.

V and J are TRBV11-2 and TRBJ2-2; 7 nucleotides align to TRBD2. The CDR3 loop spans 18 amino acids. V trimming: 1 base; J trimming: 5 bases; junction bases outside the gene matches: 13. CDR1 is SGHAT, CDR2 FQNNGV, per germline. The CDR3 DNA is TGTGCCAGCAGCTTAGTGAGTCGCTGGACTAGAGGTACCGGGGAGCTGTTTTTT. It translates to CASSLVSRWTRGTGELFF.

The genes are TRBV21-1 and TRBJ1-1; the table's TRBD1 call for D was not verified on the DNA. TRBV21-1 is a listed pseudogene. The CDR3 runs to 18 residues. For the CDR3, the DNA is TGTGCCAGCAGAGTTCGTTTAGACAGGAGGATTATGAACACTGAAGCTTTCTTT. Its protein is CASRVRLDRRIMNTEAFF.

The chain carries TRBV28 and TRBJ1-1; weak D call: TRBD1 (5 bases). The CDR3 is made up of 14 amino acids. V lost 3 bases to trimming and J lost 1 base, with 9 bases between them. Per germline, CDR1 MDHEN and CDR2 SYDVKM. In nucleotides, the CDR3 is TGTGCCAGCAGTTTGGGCAGGGAGAACACTGAAGCTTTCTTT. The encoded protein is CASSLGRENTEAFF.

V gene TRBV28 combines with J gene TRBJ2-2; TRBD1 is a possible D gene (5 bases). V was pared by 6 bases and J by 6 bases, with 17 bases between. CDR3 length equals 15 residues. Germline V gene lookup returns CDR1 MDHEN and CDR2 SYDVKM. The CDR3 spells CASSRQLLGAGELFF. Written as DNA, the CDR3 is TGTGCCAGCAGCCGACAATTATTAGGGGCCGGGGAGCTGTTTTTT.